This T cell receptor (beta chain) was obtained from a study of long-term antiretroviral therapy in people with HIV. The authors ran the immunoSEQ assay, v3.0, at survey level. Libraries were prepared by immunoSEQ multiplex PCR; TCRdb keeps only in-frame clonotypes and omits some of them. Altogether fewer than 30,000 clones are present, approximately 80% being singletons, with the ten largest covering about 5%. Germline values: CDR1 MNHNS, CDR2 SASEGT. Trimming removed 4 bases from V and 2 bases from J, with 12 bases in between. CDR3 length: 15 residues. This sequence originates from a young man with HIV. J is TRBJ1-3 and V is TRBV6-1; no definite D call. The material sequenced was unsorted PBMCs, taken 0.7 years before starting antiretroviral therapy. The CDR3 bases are TGTGCCAGCAGTGCAATAACTGGGGCTGGAAACACCATATATTTT. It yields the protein CASSAITGAGNTIYF.